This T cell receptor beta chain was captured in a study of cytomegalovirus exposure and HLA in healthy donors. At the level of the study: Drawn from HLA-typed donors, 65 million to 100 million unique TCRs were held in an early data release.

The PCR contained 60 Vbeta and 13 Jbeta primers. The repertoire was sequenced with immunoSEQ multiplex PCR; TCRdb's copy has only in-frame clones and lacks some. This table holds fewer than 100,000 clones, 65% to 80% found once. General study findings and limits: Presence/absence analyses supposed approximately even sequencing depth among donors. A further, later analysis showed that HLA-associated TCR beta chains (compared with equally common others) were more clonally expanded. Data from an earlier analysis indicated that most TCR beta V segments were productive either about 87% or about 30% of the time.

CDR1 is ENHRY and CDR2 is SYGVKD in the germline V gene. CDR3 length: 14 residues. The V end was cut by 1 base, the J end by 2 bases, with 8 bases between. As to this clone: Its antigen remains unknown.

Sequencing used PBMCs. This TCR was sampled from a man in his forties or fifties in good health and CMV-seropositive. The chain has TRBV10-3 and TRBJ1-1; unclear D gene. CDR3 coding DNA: TGTGCCATCAGTGAGTTTGTGCTAAACACTGAAGCTTTCTTT. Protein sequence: CAISEFVLNTEAFF.